A selection of T cell receptor beta chains follows, all from one sample in a study of CD8 T cells in ankylosing spondylitis. TCRdb ran MiXCR on the 5' RACE reads and lists one entry per CDR3 protein. The repertoire holds roughly 670,000 distinct CDR3 sequences, with 19% as singletons. Sequencing was performed on blood, either unsorted or a sorted T cell fraction (not recorded which). These receptors originate from a male donor with ankylosing spondylitis. Both conserved end residues are part of each CDR3. The D gene is left open where the match is weak. Where a row states a size, it is once, few, many or the class of an expanded clone; other rows omit it.

>TRBD2|TRBJ2-3|.|TRBV4-3
TGCGCCAGCAGCCAAATGTTAGCGGGAACTTTAAGCACAGATACGCAGTATTTT
CASSQMLAGTLSTDTQYF
>.|TRBJ2-1|once|TRBV3-1
TGTGCCAGCACCCGCGAGGGCGGTCTGAGCAATGAGCAGTTCTTC
CASTREGGLSNEQFF
>.|TRBJ1-2|few|TRBV27
TGTGCCAGCAGTTTATCGAGTGGGACCATGTATGGCTACACCTTC
CASSLSSGTMYGYTF
>.|TRBJ1-6|many|TRBV11-1
TGTGCCAGCAGCTCTGGACGGAATTCACCCCTCCACTTT
CASSSGRNSPLHF
>.|TRBJ1-2|few|TRBV27
TGTGCCAGCAGTTTATCTCCGACAGGCCAACCCTATGGCTACACCTTC
CASSLSPTGQPYGYTF
>.|TRBJ2-5|.|TRBV7-9
TGTGCCAGCAGCTTTAAGGGGGGGCTTCGGGAGACCCAGTACTTC
CASSFKGGLRETQYF
>TRBD2|TRBJ2-3|.|TRBV20-1
TGCAGTGCTGGACGTGGGACTAGCGGGGGGAGTACGCAGTATTTT
CSAGRGTSGGSTQYF
>.|TRBJ1-4|.|TRBV7-9
TGTGCCAGCAGCCCAACGGGGCCTAATGAAAAACTGTTTTTT
CASSPTGPNEKLFF
>TRBD1|TRBJ2-5|few|TRBV18
TGTGCCAGTCTCGACGACAGGGAGGAGACCCAGTACTTC
CASLDDREETQYF
>.|TRBJ2-5|.|TRBV29-1
TGCAGCGTTGAAGATAAGGATACCAACAGGGTAAAAGTAGTCCAAGAGACCCAGTACTTC
CSVEDKDTNRVKVVQETQYF
>TRBD1|TRBJ1-2|few|TRBV5-1
TGCGCCAGCAGCTACCCCGGGACAGGAAACTATGGCTACACCTTC
CASSYPGTGNYGYTF
>TRBD2|TRBJ2-7|few|TRBV18
TGTGCCAGCTCACCGGCGGGGGTAGGAGAGCAGTACTTC
CASSPAGVGEQYF
>.|TRBJ2-7|.|TRBV29-1
TGCAGCGTCAGCGGGACAGGTCTCAACGAGCAGTACTTC
CSVSGTGLNEQYF
>.|TRBJ1-5|.|TRBV12-3/TRBV12-4
TGTGCCAGCACGCAGCTCACTAGCAATCAGCCCCAGCATTTT
CASTQLTSNQPQHF
>TRBD2|TRBJ2-1|few|TRBV3-1
TGTGCCAGCAGCCACCCATCCGGGAGGAGCAATGAGCAGTTCTTC
CASSHPSGRSNEQFF
>TRBD1|TRBJ2-2|.|TRBV10-3
TGTGCCACCGGACAGGGCCAGGACACCGGGGAGCTGTTTTTT
CATGQGQDTGELFF
>TRBD1|TRBJ1-1|.|TRBV27
TGTGCCAGCAGTCTGGACAGGAAATACTCGAACACTGAAGCTTTCTTT
CASSLDRKYSNTEAFF
>TRBD1|TRBJ1-3|.|TRBV12-3/TRBV12-4
TGTGCCAGCAGCTTCCGGGACAGGGGCCCTGGAAACACCATATATTTT
CASSFRDRGPGNTIYF
>TRBD1|TRBJ1-6|many|TRBV15
TGTGCCACCAGCAAGCCGGGACAGGGAAGATCACCCCTCCACTTT
CATSKPGQGRSPLHF
>.|TRBJ1-6|.|TRBV27
TGTGCCAGCAGTTTGAGGGAGATCTATAATTCACCCCTCCACTTT
CASSLREIYNSPLHF
>.|TRBJ2-6|.|TRBV9
TGTGCCAGCAGCGTCCTAGGGGATGGGGCCAACGTCCTGACTTTC
CASSVLGDGANVLTF
>TRBD2|TRBJ2-1|.|TRBV12-3/TRBV12-4
TGTGCCAGCAGCTTACCCCCTAGCGGGCACAACAATGAGCAGTTCTTC
CASSLPPSGHNNEQFF
>.|TRBJ2-5|few|TRBV20-1
TGCAGTGCTAGAGGGGGTGGGGCGGAAGAGACCCAGTACTTC
CSARGGGAEETQYF
>TRBD1|TRBJ2-1|many|TRBV20-1
TGCAGTGCTAGCCCGCAGGGGGCGCAATACAATGAGCAGTTCTTC
CSASPQGAQYNEQFF
>.|TRBJ1-5|few|TRBV3-1
TGTGCCAGCAGCCAAGAAAATCAGCCCCAGCATTTT
CASSQENQPQHF
>TRBD1|TRBJ2-5|.|TRBV7-8
TGTGCCAGCAGCTTGGGGACAGGAGGGGTTGAGACCCAGTACTTC
CASSLGTGGVETQYF
>.|TRBJ2-5|many|TRBV4-2
TGTGCGGCAGCGAGGACCGAACAAGAGACCCAGTACTTC
CAAARTEQETQYF